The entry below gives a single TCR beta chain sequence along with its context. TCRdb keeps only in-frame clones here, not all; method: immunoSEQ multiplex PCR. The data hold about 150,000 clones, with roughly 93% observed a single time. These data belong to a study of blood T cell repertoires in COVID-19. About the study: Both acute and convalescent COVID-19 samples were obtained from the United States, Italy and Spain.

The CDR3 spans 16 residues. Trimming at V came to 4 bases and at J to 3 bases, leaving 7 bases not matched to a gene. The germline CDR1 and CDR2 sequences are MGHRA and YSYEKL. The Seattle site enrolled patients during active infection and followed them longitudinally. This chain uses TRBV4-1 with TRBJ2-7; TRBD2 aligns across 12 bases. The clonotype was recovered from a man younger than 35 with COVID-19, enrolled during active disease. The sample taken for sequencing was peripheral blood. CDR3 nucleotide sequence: TGCGCCAGCAGCCTACTGACTAGCGGGAGTGACTACGAGCAGTACTTC. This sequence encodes CASSLLTSGSDYEQYF.